Presented here are 29 T cell receptor beta chains from one specimen sequenced in a study of blood T cell repertoires in COVID-19. Clones were read by immunoSEQ multiplex PCR, and TCRdb kept only the in-frame ones, dropping some. This table holds about 110,000 clones, around 75% found once. Sequencing used peripheral blood. All receptors derive from a human donor with acute or convalescent COVID-19. The donor label of this sample is uncertain.

This chain joins TRBV2 and TRBJ2-2; 8 bases map to TRBD2. The CDR3 covers 16 residues. CDR1 SNHLY and CDR2 FYNNEI come from the germline V gene. The ends lost 5 bases at V and 4 bases at J; junction bases unmatched: 9. Here the CDR3 DNA reads TGTGCCAGCAGTCCAGGGACTAGTGGCCGCACCGGGGAGCTGTTTTTT. Translated, it gives CASSPGTSGRTGELFF.

The gene calls are TRBV6-6 and TRBJ2-3; D call uncertain. CDR1 is MNHNY, CDR2 SVGAGI, per germline (reference sequence). This CDR3 spans 14 amino acids. V shed 7 bases and J shed 0 bases, with 11 bases lying between them. The CDR3, as DNA: TGTGCCAGCATCCCGAAGCGAAGCACAGATACGCAGTATTTT. Its translation: CASIPKRSTDTQYF.

V is TRBV6-5 and J is TRBJ1-3, with no clear D. Germline loops: CDR1 MNHEY, CDR2 SVGAGI. The CDR3 consists of 14 residues. Trimming removed 5 bases from V and 1 base from J, with 9 bases in between. CDR3 nucleotides: TGTGCCAGCAGTCTTCTAACTTCTGGAAACACCATATATTTT. Translation: CASSLLTSGNTIYF.

The V call is TRBV2, the J call TRBJ1-6; 10 bases agree with TRBD1. Germline V gene sequence: CDR1 SNHLY, CDR2 FYNNEI. The CDR3 extends over 17 amino acids. The V and J ends lost 2 bases and 5 bases, in that order; junction bases with no gene match: 6. The CDR3 region has the DNA TGTGCCAGCAGTGAAAGGACAGGGGGTACGAATAATTCACCCCTCCACTTT. It is translated as CASSERTGGTNNSPLHF.

The chain combines TRBV6-6 with TRBJ1-2; D is undetermined. Trimming cost V 6 bases and J 0 bases, with 8 bases left between them. CDR3 size: 13 residues. The germline V gene has CDR1 MNHNY and CDR2 SVGAGI (reference sequence). The CDR3 here is CASSPPANYGYTF. The CDR3 nucleotides read TGTGCCAGCAGCCCCCCAGCTAACTATGGCTACACCTTC.

J is TRBJ2-5 and V is TRBV25-1; TRBD2 agrees at 9 bases. V lost 3 bases and J lost 4; bases outside the gene matches: 6. The CDR3 has 15 amino acids. Germline V gene data show CDR1 as MGHDK and CDR2 as SYGVNS. CDR3 residues: CASSEFGGGAETQYF. CDR3 bases: TGTGCCAGCAGTGAGTTCGGCGGGGGGGCAGAGACCCAGTACTTC.

CDR3 in amino acids: CASSQAFSDRGLSLGYGYTF. CDR3 bases: TGTGCCAGCAGCCAAGCGTTCTCGGACAGGGGACTTTCCTTAGGGTATGGCTACACCTTC. The V gene is TRBV3-1 (or the pseudogene TRBV3-2), the J gene TRBJ1-2; TRBD1 matches 9 bases. Germline V CDR1 and CDR2: LGHDT, YNNKEL (reference sequence). The CDR3 length is 20 residues. The V gene end was trimmed by 1 base and the J gene end by 5 bases; junction bases not matched to a gene: 20.

This clone was detected only a few times. V gene TRBV7-2 combines with J gene TRBJ1-1, with a weak D call TRBD1 (5 bases). The CDR3 runs 13 residues. CDR1 is SGHTA and CDR2 is FQGNSA in the germline V gene. Trimming shortened V by 4 bases and J by 8 bases, and 14 bases separated the two germline ends. The CDR3: CASSSTPGLEAFF. In DNA form, the CDR3 reads TGTGCCAGCAGCTCCACGCCGGGACTGGAAGCTTTCTTT. The full variable domain, its missing parts supplied by reference TRBV7-2 and TRBJ1-1, is GAGVSQSPSNKVTEKGKDVELRCDPISGHTALYWYRQSLGQGLEFLIYFQGNSAPDKSGLPSDRFSAERTGGSVSTLTIQRTQQEDSAVYLCASSSTPGLEAFFGQGTRLTVV.

The V gene is TRBV24-1, the J gene TRBJ2-1; 7 bases are shared with TRBD2. Germline assignment: CDR1 KGHDR and CDR2 SFDVKD. The V gene end was trimmed by 6 bases and the J gene end by 3 bases; junction bases not matched to a gene: 10. The CDR3 runs 16 residues. CDR3 DNA: TGTGCCACCAGTCTAGCAGCGGGACTGCACTACAATGAGCAGTTCTTC. Translated, it gives CATSLAAGLHYNEQFF.

The rearrangement links TRBV1 to TRBJ2-2; no check of the table's D call, TRBD1, against the DNA was made. TRBV1 is termed a pseudogene. The CDR3 spans 17 residues. This CDR3 is CTSSQFKDPQGTGELFF. The CDR3 region has the DNA TGCACCAGCAGCCAATTCAAGGATCCCCAGGGTACCGGGGAGCTGTTTTTT.

This clone appeared a few times. V gene TRBV7-9 combines with J gene TRBJ2-7; D not certain. This CDR3 region has 12 residues. In germline, CDR1 is SEHNR, CDR2 FQNEAQ (reference sequence). Trimming cost V 3 bases and J 4 bases, with 7 bases left between them. Written as DNA, the CDR3 is TGTGCCAGCAGCTTGGGCAGTTACGAGCAGTACTTC. Amino acids: CASSLGSYEQYF.

The chain uses TRBV7-2 and TRBJ1-5; no firm D call. The germline gives CDR1 SGHTA, CDR2 FQGNSA. This CDR3 comprises 14 residues. V gave up 3 bases and J gave up 4 bases, with 10 bases separating them. The CDR3 spells CASSFNGRNQPQHF. The CDR3 coding sequence is TGTGCCAGCAGCTTCAATGGGAGGAATCAGCCCCAGCATTTT.

This chain links TRBV2 with TRBJ1-4; 8 bases align to TRBD1. Germline lookup yields CDR1 SNHLY and CDR2 FYNNEI. V shed 4 bases, J shed 6 bases, and the junction held 7 bases outside the gene matches. The CDR3 runs 15 residues. The chain's CDR3 is CASSARTGRDEKLFF. In DNA form, the CDR3 reads TGTGCCAGCAGTGCCCGGACAGGGAGGGATGAAAAACTGTTTTTT. Complete variable domain (other parts from reference TRBV2 and TRBJ1-4): EPEVTQTPSHQVTQMGQEVILRCVPISNHLYFYWYRQILGQKVEFLVSFYNNEISEKSEIFDDQFSVERPDGSNFTLKIRSTKLEDSAMYFCASSARTGRDEKLFFGSGTQLSVL.

This clone showed up many times. The genes are TRBV28 and TRBJ2-2, with a tentative D call TRBD1 (5 bases). The V end was cut by 6 bases, the J end by 3 bases, with 8 bases between. Germline CDR1 reads MDHEN; CDR2 reads SYDVKM. The CDR3 sequence is 13 residues long. Here the CDR3 DNA reads TGTGCCAGCAGCACAGGCTACACCGGGGAGCTGTTTTTT. It translates to CASSTGYTGELFF.

The rearrangement links TRBV5-4 to TRBJ1-1, with D uncertain. Germline-derived CDR1 and CDR2 are SGHNT and YYREEE (reference sequence). This CDR3 comprises 17 residues. V lost 4 bases and J 2 bases, leaving 21 bases between the germline ends. The CDR3 protein is CASSPLAGRNVNTEAFF. The DNA of the CDR3 is TGTGCCAGCAGCCCTCTAGCGGGAAGGAATGTCAACACTGAAGCTTTCTTT.

The V call is TRBV19, the J call TRBJ1-4; 8 bases match TRBD1. V lost 8 bases and J lost 5; bases outside the gene matches: 13. CDR3 length equals 16 residues. The germline V gene has CDR1 LNHDA and CDR2 SQIVND (reference sequence). In DNA, the CDR3 is TGTGCCAGTGGCACCACAGGGGGAGTCTCAAATGAAAAACTGTTTTTT. Protein: CASGTTGGVSNEKLFF.

The chain recombines TRBV10-3 with TRBJ1-5, with 9 bases lining up with TRBD1. CDR3 length: 15 amino acids. Germline V gene sequence: CDR1 ENHRY, CDR2 SYGVKD. With V trimmed by 2 bases and J by 8 bases, 7 bases remained unmatched. CDR3 sequence: CAISEKGQGGEPQHF. CDR3 in DNA: TGTGCCATCAGTGAGAAGGGACAGGGCGGGGAGCCCCAGCATTTT.

The chain uses TRBV18 and TRBJ1-2, with 11 bases matching TRBD1. V was clipped by 3 bases and J by 5 bases; unmatched bases: 8. The CDR3 sequence is 16 residues long. Germline V lookup: CDR1 KGHSH, CDR2 LQKENI. CDR3 region: CASSPGDRGLSYGYTF. CDR3 nucleotide sequence: TGTGCCAGCTCACCCGGGGACAGGGGGTTGAGTTATGGCTACACCTTC.

This chain uses TRBV14 with TRBJ2-7, with 10 bases aligning to TRBD1. Germline values: CDR1 SGHDN, CDR2 FVKESK. This CDR3 has 15 amino acids. The V segment lost 4 bases and the J segment 2 bases; nucleotides outside the gene matches: 5. The CDR3 reads CASSRPGTGAYEQYF. The CDR3 region has the DNA TGTGCCAGCAGCCGACCCGGGACAGGGGCCTACGAGCAGTACTTC.

This chain joins TRBV3-1 (or the pseudogene TRBV3-2) and TRBJ2-7; 7 positions match TRBD1. Germline trimming cut 4 bases from V and 1 base from J; bases unmatched to any gene: 13. This CDR3 has 17 residues. CDR1 is LGHDT and CDR2 is YNNKEL in the germline V gene (reference sequence). CDR3 protein: CASSRRPTGFSSYEQYF. In DNA, the CDR3 is TGTGCCAGCAGCCGACGACCGACAGGGTTCAGTTCCTACGAGCAGTACTTC.

This sequence joins TRBV5-1 and TRBJ2-1, with 8 bases matching TRBD1. The V segment lost 4 bases and the J segment 3 bases; nucleotides outside the gene matches: 6. This CDR3 comprises 15 residues. The V gene's germline CDR1 is SGHRS and CDR2 YFSETQ. The CDR3 nucleotides read TGCGCCAGCAGCCCAGGGACAGGAGGCTACAATGAGCAGTTCTTC. Encoded protein: CASSPGTGGYNEQFF. Combining the CDR3 with reference TRBV5-1 and TRBJ2-1 gives the whole variable domain KAGVTQTPRYLIKTRGQQVTLSCSPISGHRSVSWYQQTPGQGLQFLFEYFSETQRNKGNFPGRFSGRQFSNSRSEMNVSTLELGDSALYLCASSPGTGGYNEQFFGPGTRLTVL.

This chain joins TRBV5-1 and TRBJ1-4, with D perhaps TRBD1 (5 bases). This CDR3 has 14 residues. V gave up 4 bases and J gave up 3 bases, with 10 bases separating them. Germline V gene sequence: CDR1 SGHRS, CDR2 YFSETQ. DNA of the CDR3: TGCGCCAGCAGCCTCGGGGGACCTAATGAAAAACTGTTTTTT. Translation: CASSLGGPNEKLFF.

The chain employs TRBV12-5 and TRBJ2-3; D uncertain. CDR1 LGHNT and CDR2 FRNRAP come from the germline V gene. This CDR3 has 14 residues. V lost 0 bases and J lost 3, with 7 bases in between. CDR3 bases: TGTGCTAGTGGTTTGGTACGACTTACAGATACGCAGTATTTT. Its protein product is CASGLVRLTDTQYF.

This chain links TRBV6-5 with TRBJ2-3; the match to TRBD1 covers 9 bases. The CDR3 runs 14 residues. Germline CDR1 reads MNHEY; CDR2 reads SVGAGI. J lost 3 bases, V lost 4 bases, and 2 bases had no gene match. The CDR3 DNA is TGTGCCAGCAGTTGGGGACAGGGAACAGATACGCAGTATTTT. It yields the protein CASSWGQGTDTQYF.

This clone was counted a few times. The chain uses TRBV30 and TRBJ2-7; TRBD2 agrees at 7 bases. With V trimmed by 0 bases and J by 2 bases, 10 bases remained unmatched. The CDR3 covers 16 residues. Germline CDR1 GTSNPN, CDR2 SVGIG (reference sequence). Here the CDR3 reads CAWSVRRGVSPYEQYF. DNA of the CDR3: TGTGCCTGGAGTGTACGTCGGGGGGTGTCTCCCTACGAGCAGTACTTC.

The rearrangement joins TRBV7-2 to TRBJ1-2, with TRBD1 identical over 12 bases. The CDR3 is 14 residues long. Germline CDR1 and CDR2: SGHTA and FQGNSA. With V trimmed by 5 bases and J by 8 bases, 6 bases remained unmatched. CDR3 sequence (DNA): TGTGCCAGCAGCCGTCCCGGGACAGGGGGCGGCTACACCTTC. Translated: CASSRPGTGGGYTF. The full variable domain, in which reference TRBV7-2 and TRBJ1-2 provide the parts outside the CDR3, is GAGVSQSPSNKVTEKGKDVELRCDPISGHTALYWYRQSLGQGLEFLIYFQGNSAPDKSGLPSDRFSAERTGGSVSTLTIQRTQQEDSAVYLCASSRPGTGGGYTFGSGTRLTVV.

J is TRBJ2-1 and V is TRBV5-1; TRBD1 agrees at 9 bases. V was clipped by 7 bases and J by 6 bases; unmatched bases: 8. CDR3 length equals 14 residues. Germline CDR1 is SGHRS and CDR2 is YFSETQ. CDR3 sequence (DNA): TGCGCCAGCCGGACAGGGGCCTTCGTCAATGAGCAGTTCTTC. Translation: CASRTGAFVNEQFF. Drawing the rest from reference TRBV5-1 and TRBJ2-1, the complete variable domain is KAGVTQTPRYLIKTRGQQVTLSCSPISGHRSVSWYQQTPGQGLQFLFEYFSETQRNKGNFPGRFSGRQFSNSRSEMNVSTLELGDSALYLCASRTGAFVNEQFFGPGTRLTVL.

The chain has TRBV5-1 and TRBJ2-1; D is perhaps TRBD2 (6 bases). In germline, CDR1 is SGHRS, CDR2 YFSETQ. The V end was cut by 3 bases, the J end by 5 bases, with 18 bases between. The CDR3 totals 16 residues. The CDR3 region is CASSWGPAGFNNEQFF. CDR3 in DNA: TGCGCCAGCAGCTGGGGACCTGCGGGGTTCAACAATGAGCAGTTCTTC.

This clone has a handful of counts. The chain recombines TRBV6-5 with TRBJ1-4, with TRBD1 matching over 7 bases. This CDR3 is built from 13 residues. The ends lost 5 bases at V and 7 bases at J; junction bases unmatched: 4. Germline V gives CDR1 MNHEY, CDR2 SVGAGI. This chain's CDR3 is CASSRGQGEKLFF. CDR3 in DNA: TGTGCCAGCAGTAGGGGGCAAGGTGAAAAACTGTTTTTT.